Listed here are 15 T cell receptor beta chains from one sample, sequenced in a study of beta chain features in type 1 diabetes. No antigen has been assigned to these receptors. Sequenced material consisted of expressed TCRB transcripts (all of the isolated RNA was reverse transcribed). Sequenced by immunoSEQ multiplex PCR; TCRdb stores in-frame clones only, minus some. Seen here are around 130,000 clones, roughly 10% observed once, and the top ten hold under 0.9%. General study points: There was a moderate but significant shortening of TCRB CDR3s in all four CD4+ subsets of Type 1 diabetes patients.

Input material: central memory CD4+ T cells from blood. The receptors originated from a man under 40 with type 1 diabetes.

This clone appeared a few times. This sequence joins TRBV11-2 and TRBJ2-5; D is uncertain. Germline assignment: CDR1 SGHAT and CDR2 FQNNGV. The CDR3 contains 13 residues. The V gene lost 3 bases and the J gene lost 7 bases, with 12 bases spanning the gap. The CDR3 spells CASSLESQTTQYF. In DNA form, the CDR3 reads TGTGCCAGCAGCTTGGAGAGCCAGACGACCCAGTACTTC.

This clone has just one count. CDR3 nucleotide sequence: TGCGCCAGCAGCCTCAGACTAGCGGGAAGGCCAGATACGCAGTATTTT. Translated: CASSLRLAGRPDTQYF. The gene calls are TRBV5-1 and TRBJ2-3; 11 positions agree with TRBD2. The CDR3 extends over 16 amino acids. Losses at the gene ends were 4 bases for V and 4 bases for J; bases not matched to a gene: 8. Germline lookup yields CDR1 SGHRS and CDR2 YFSETQ.

This clone was detected a few times. V usage is TRBV6-1 and J usage is TRBJ1-5; TRBD1 might be the D (5 bases). Germline CDR1 is MNHNS and CDR2 is SASEGT. Between the trimmed V and J ends, which lost 6 bases and 6 bases, there was a span of 12 bases. The CDR3 covers 13 residues. CDR3 sequence: CASRQAWGQPQHF. The CDR3 nucleotides are TGTGCCAGCAGACAGGCTTGGGGTCAGCCCCAGCATTTT.

The CDR3 loop reads CASSTGGLGTEAFF. Written as DNA, the CDR3 is TGTGCCAGCAGTACAGGGGGGCTGGGCACTGAAGCTTTCTTT. The rearrangement uses TRBV7-9 and TRBJ1-1, with 8 positions matching TRBD1. The CDR3 loop spans 14 amino acids. Germline trimming cut 6 bases from V and 4 bases from J; bases unmatched to any gene: 7. Germline V gives CDR1 SEHNR, CDR2 FQNEAQ (reference sequence).

This chain uses TRBV4-3 with TRBJ1-1, with D perhaps matching TRBD1 (6 bases). V dropped 3 bases and J dropped 1 base, with 12 bases sitting between them. The CDR3 runs 15 residues. CDR1 is LGHNA, CDR2 YSLEER, per germline. The CDR3 loop reads CASSQRTGRNTEAFF. DNA of the CDR3: TGCGCCAGCAGCCAGAGAACAGGGAGGAACACTGAAGCTTTCTTT.

V gene TRBV29-1 combines with J gene TRBJ1-2; 8 nucleotides line up with TRBD1. Germline lookup yields CDR1 SQVTM and CDR2 ANQGSEA. This CDR3 has 12 amino acids. After removal of 2 bases from V and 7 bases from J, the junction contained 3 bases not matched to a gene. CDR3: CSVELTGAGYTF. The DNA for the CDR3 is TGCAGCGTTGAACTGACAGGGGCTGGCTACACCTTC.

This clone was picked up a small number of times. V usage is TRBV19 and J usage is TRBJ2-3; the match to TRBD1 covers 7 bases. The trim removed 6 bases at V and 7 bases at J, leaving 7 bases unmatched. The length of the CDR3 is 13 residues. CDR1 LNHDA and CDR2 SQIVND come from the germline V gene (reference sequence). The DNA for the CDR3 is TGTGCCAGTAGGATTTCGGGACAGAATACGCAGTATTTT. It yields the protein CASRISGQNTQYF.

The rearrangement uses TRBV4-3 and TRBJ1-6, with TRBD1 as a possible D gene (5 bases). Between the trimmed V and J ends, which lost 0 bases and 2 bases, there was a span of 11 bases. Germline V gene sequence: CDR1 LGHNA, CDR2 YSLEER. This CDR3 region has 17 residues. In DNA, the CDR3 is TGCGCCAGCAGCCAAGACACAGGAACCCCCTATAATTCACCCCTCCACTTT. This sequence encodes CASSQDTGTPYNSPLHF.

V is TRBV5-1 and J is TRBJ2-1, with TRBD2 matching 13 bases. This CDR3 spans 19 amino acids. Per germline, CDR1 SGHRS and CDR2 YFSETQ. J lost 0 bases, V lost 3 bases, and 9 bases had no gene match. The CDR3, as DNA: TGCGCCAGCAGCTCGGGGACTAGCGGGGAGATTAGCTCCTACAATGAGCAGTTCTTC. This codes for CASSSGTSGEISSYNEQFF. The complete variable domain, with remaining parts taken from reference TRBV5-1 and TRBJ2-1, reads KAGVTQTPRYLIKTRGQQVTLSCSPISGHRSVSWYQQTPGQGLQFLFEYFSETQRNKGNFPGRFSGRQFSNSRSEMNVSTLELGDSALYLCASSSGTSGEISSYNEQFFGPGTRLTVL.

This chain connects TRBV10-3 to TRBJ2-7; 8 bases fit TRBD1. The CDR3 consists of 13 residues. Per germline, CDR1 ENHRY and CDR2 SYGVKD. The V segment lost 10 bases and the J segment 7 bases; nucleotides outside the gene matches: 12. The CDR3, as DNA: TGTGCCACGAGGACAGGGCAGGTCGGTGAGCAGTACTTC. Translation: CATRTGQVGEQYF.

Worth noting for this clone: The same CDR3 also results from other DNA sequences found in this sample. The rearrangement uses TRBV9 and TRBJ2-5, with D possibly being TRBD1 (6 bases). With 4 bases removed from V and 2 bases from J, the gap between germline ends came to 6 bases. Germline-derived CDR1 and CDR2 are SGDLS and YYNGEE. There are 12 residues in the CDR3. CDR3 bases: TGTGCCAGCAGCCAGGGGCAAGAGACCCAGTACTTC. Its protein is CASSQGQETQYF.

The chain joins TRBV10-3 to TRBJ1-2; no definite D call. The CDR3 spans 13 residues. V was shortened by 0 bases and J by 7 bases, with 9 bases between the two germline ends. The germline V gene has CDR1 ENHRY and CDR2 SYGVKD. This chain's CDR3 is CAISESLIGGYTF. DNA of the CDR3: TGTGCCATCAGTGAGTCGTTAATCGGTGGCTACACCTTC.

The chain carries TRBV14 and TRBJ1-2; TRBD1 is a possible D gene (5 bases). The V end lost 0 bases, the J end lost 9 bases, and 11 bases lay between the germline ends. CDR1 SGHDN and CDR2 FVKESK come from the germline V gene. This CDR3 contains 13 residues. The CDR3 bases are TGTGCCAGCAGCCAAGATTGGCAGGGTAGCTACACCTTC. Protein sequence: CASSQDWQGSYTF.

This clone was detected only a few times. The CDR3 DNA sequence: TGTGCCAGCAGCCTACGACAGGGGGCGGGGGGCTACACCTTC. It codes for CASSLRQGAGGYTF. This chain joins TRBV11-2 and TRBJ1-2; 10 bases agree with TRBD1. The CDR3 spans 14 residues. J was trimmed by 8 bases and V by 5 bases; bases with no gene match: 8. CDR1 is SGHAT and CDR2 is FQNNGV in the germline V gene.

V and J are TRBV30 and TRBJ2-1, with a tentative D call TRBD2 (6 bases). This CDR3 has 13 residues. From germline, CDR1 is GTSNPN and CDR2 SVGIG (reference sequence). V was shortened by 1 base and J by 16 bases, with 20 bases between the two germline ends. The DNA of the CDR3 is TGTGCCTGGAGTGGCCTTGATTTCGTGGGGGGTTTCTTC. Residues: CAWSGLDFVGGFF. The whole variable domain, remainder taken from reference TRBV30 and TRBJ2-1, is SQTIHQWPATLVQPVGSPLSLECTVEGTSNPNLYWYRQAAGRGLQLLFYSVGIGQISSEVPQNLSASRPQDRQFILSSKKLLLSDSGFYLCAWSGLDFVGGFFGPGTRLTVL.